Listed below are T cell receptor beta chains from one sample, sequenced in a study of blood T cell repertoires in COVID-19. Measured with immunoSEQ multiplex PCR; TCRdb has only the in-frame clones, and not every one. Among under 65,000 clones, 90% were seen once, and the ten largest hold 16%. Material: peripheral blood. These receptors all stem from an elderly man with acute or convalescent COVID-19. Each CDR3 is given with its conserved first and last residue. The D gene is left open where the match is weak. The size of a clone is reported for some rows only, either as once, few or many, or as a class for expanded clones.

>TRBJ1-1|TRBV18|NA|NA
TGTGCCAGCTCACCGCGAACGAGACAGAACACTGAAGCTTTCTTT
CASSPRTRQNTEAFF
>TRBJ2-1|TRBV5-1|NA|NA
TGCGCCAGCAGCTTGGGTACAGGCAATGAGCAGTTCTTC
CASSLGTGNEQFF
>TRBJ2-7|TRBV28|NA|TRBD1
TGTGCCAGCAGTTTAGGGGGACAGAGCTCCTACGAGCAGTACTTC
CASSLGGQSSYEQYF
>TRBJ2-1|TRBV5-6|NA|NA
TGTGCCAGCAGCTTGGTGAAGGCGATCAGGGACAATGAGCAGTTCTTC
CASSLVKAIRDNEQFF
>TRBJ2-1|TRBV4-1|NA|TRBD1
TGCGCCAGCAGCCAAGGGGCGAGTAGGGGGCCCTTCTCTAATGAGCAGTTCTTC
CASSQGASRGPFSNEQFF
>TRBJ2-5|TRBV15|NA|TRBD1
TGTGCCACCAGCAGGATCGGGGGGACAGGGAAAGAGACCCAGTACTTC
CATSRIGGTGKETQYF
>TRBJ1-1|TRBV7-9|NA|TRBD1
TGTGCCAGCACCCATTGGACAGGAGACACTGAAGCTTTCTTT
CASTHWTGDTEAFF
>TRBJ2-1|TRBV3-1/TRBV3-2|NA|NA
TGTGCCAGCAGCCAAAACTATTACAATGAGCAGTTCTTC
CASSQNYYNEQFF
>TRBJ2-2|TRBV7-9|NA|NA
TGTGCCAGCAGCTTAATACAGGGACCCGGGGAGCTGTTTTTT
CASSLIQGPGELFF
>TRBJ2-1|TRBV7-9|NA|TRBD2
TGTGCCAGCAGCTTTAGCGGGGGAGGCTACAATGAGCAGTTCTTC
CASSFSGGGYNEQFF
>TRBJ1-4|TRBV6-5|once|NA
TGTGCCAGCAGTCAAACACAGGGAAATGAAAAACTGTTTTTT
CASSQTQGNEKLFF
>TRBJ1-4|TRBV30|NA|NA
TGTGCCTGGAGAGCGGATGAAAAACTGTTTTTT
CAWRADEKLFF
>TRBJ2-5|TRBV7-2|NA|NA
TGTGCCATCAAGCCGGGGGTTGAGACCCAGTACTTC
CAIKPGVETQYF
>TRBJ1-5|TRBV18|NA|TRBD1
TGTGCCAGCACGGCGGACAGGGTGAGCAATCAGCCCCAGCATTTT
CASTADRVSNQPQHF
>TRBJ1-5|TRBV6-1|NA|TRBD1
TGTGCCAGCAGTGAAGCGGGACAGCAAAATCAGCCCCAGCATTTT
CASSEAGQQNQPQHF
>TRBJ1-4|TRBV10-3|NA|TRBD1
TGTGCCATCAGGGGGGGACAGTCTTATAATGAAAAACTGTTTTTT
CAIRGGQSYNEKLFF
>TRBJ1-5|TRBV18|NA|NA
TGTGCCAGCTCAAGGTCCGGGGGAAGCAATCAGCCCCAGCATTTT
CASSRSGGSNQPQHF
>TRBJ1-1|TRBV27|NA|NA
TGTGCCAGCAGCCGGGGGGGCATGAACACTGAAGCTTTCTTT
CASSRGGMNTEAFF
>TRBJ1-5|TRBV18|NA|NA
TGTGCCAGCTCACAGGGGGGGATCAATCAGCCCCAGCATTTT
CASSQGGINQPQHF
>TRBJ2-7|TRBV3-1/TRBV3-2|NA|TRBD1
TGTGCCAGCACCATTTCAGACAGGGGCTACGAGCAGTACTTC
CASTISDRGYEQYF
>TRBJ2-5|TRBV7-9|NA|TRBD2
TGTGCCAGCAGCTTAGATAGCGGGAGAGAGACCCAGTACTTC
CASSLDSGRETQYF
>TRBJ2-4|TRBV4-1|NA|TRBD2
TGCGCCAGCAGCCAAGAGGGTAGCGGGGCATGGCGGAACATTCAGTACTTC
CASSQEGSGAWRNIQYF
>TRBJ2-6|TRBV20-1|NA|NA
TGCAGTGCTAGTAGGGGTTCTGGGGCCAACGTCCTGACTTTC
CSASRGSGANVLTF
>TRBJ2-3|TRBV2|NA|NA
TGTGCCAGCAGTGAACAGACTACTAGCACAGATACGCAGTATTTT
CASSEQTTSTDTQYF
>TRBJ2-7|TRBV7-9|NA|TRBD1
TGTGCCAGCAGCCGGACAGGGGGCCCCTACGAGCAGTACTTC
CASSRTGGPYEQYF
>TRBJ2-7|TRBV5-4|NA|NA
TGTGCCAGCAGCTTGAGGAGTATACAGGAACAAGAGCAGTACTTC
CASSLRSIQEQEQYF
>TRBJ1-6|TRBV6-4|NA|NA
TGTGCCAGCAGTGCAACAGTCTCCTATAATTCACCCCTCCACTTT
CASSATVSYNSPLHF
>TRBJ1-6|TRBV4-1|NA|TRBD1
TGCGCCAGCAGCCCCCGGGACAGCTATAATTCACCCCTCCACTTT
CASSPRDSYNSPLHF
>TRBJ2-3|TRBV9|once|TRBD2
TGTGCCAGCAGCGTAGCCGCGACTAGCGCAGATACGCAGTATTTT
CASSVAATSADTQYF
>TRBJ1-5|TRBV28|NA|NA
TGTGCCAGCAGTTTCGGGTCTATTTCAAGCAATCAGCCCCAGCATTTT
CASSFGSISSNQPQHF
>TRBJ2-5|TRBV11-2|NA|TRBD1
TGTGCCAGCAGCCCGGGACAGGCTCCCAAAGAGACCCAGTACTTC
CASSPGQAPKETQYF
>TRBJ2-7|TRBV10-3|NA|NA
TGTGCCATCAGTGCTCCCGGCTACGAGCAGTACTTC
CAISAPGYEQYF
>TRBJ1-6|TRBV3-1/TRBV3-2|NA|NA
TGTGCCAGCAGCAATCCGGGACAAATTAATTCACCCCTCCACTTT
CASSNPGQINSPLHF
>TRBJ1-2|TRBV12-3/TRBV12-4|NA|NA
TGTGCCAGCAGTTTAGGGGGCGGCGGCTACACCTTC
CASSLGGGGYTF
>TRBJ2-7|TRBV7-9|NA|NA
TGTGCCAGCAGCGCGGCCGGAGGGGAGCAGTACTTC
CASSAAGGEQYF
>TRBJ2-3|TRBV3-1/TRBV3-2|NA|TRBD2
TGTGCCAGCAGCCAAGAAGGGCTAGCGGGTTTTTTGGGCCTTAGCACAGATACGCAGTATTTT
CASSQEGLAGFLGLSTDTQYF
>TRBJ2-7|TRBV3-1/TRBV3-2|NA|NA
TGTGCCAGCAGCCACACGGTAGGGGTCGAGCAGTACTTC
CASSHTVGVEQYF
>TRBJ2-2|TRBV6-5|NA|TRBD1
TGTGCCAGCGGACAGGGGGCGAACACCGGGGAGCTGTTTTTT
CASGQGANTGELFF
>TRBJ2-1|TRBV2|NA|TRBD2
TGTGCCAGCAACGGACTAGCGGGGGACAAGCAGTTCTTC
CASNGLAGDKQFF
>TRBJ1-2|TRBV18|many|TRBD1
TGTGCCAGCTCACCGGACAGGGAGTATGGCTACACCTTC
CASSPDREYGYTF
>TRBJ2-7|TRBV6-5|NA|NA
TGTGCCAGCAACAACAGGGTCGTCCTGGAGCAGTACTTC
CASNNRVVLEQYF
>TRBJ2-7|TRBV6-5|NA|TRBD1
TGTGCCAGCAGTTACTCGGGACAGGGTAATACCTACGAGCAGTACTTC
CASSYSGQGNTYEQYF
>TRBJ1-1|TRBV29-1|once|NA
TGCAGCGTTGGATCAGGGAACACTGAAGCTTTCTTT
CSVGSGNTEAFF
>TRBJ2-3|TRBV7-2|NA|NA
TGTGCCAGCAGCTTAGGACAAATGGGAGATACGCAGTATTTT
CASSLGQMGDTQYF
>TRBJ2-1|TRBV5-1|NA|NA
TGCGCCAGCAGCTTGGGGGGGGACCCATACAATGAGCAGTTCTTC
CASSLGGDPYNEQFF
>TRBJ2-1|TRBV7-2|once|NA
TGTGCCAGCAGCTTAGCGTCGACGGGGGCCTACAATGAGCAGTTCTTC
CASSLASTGAYNEQFF
>TRBJ1-5|TRBV19|NA|TRBD1
TGTGCCAGTAGTAAGCCCCCCGGGACAGTTTTCCATAGCAATCAGCCCCAGCATTTT
CASSKPPGTVFHSNQPQHF
>TRBJ1-1|TRBV5-5|NA|TRBD1
TGTGCCAGCAGCCGGACCGGGACAGGGGGCCCTGAAGCTTTCTTT
CASSRTGTGGPEAFF
>TRBJ1-6|TRBV6-5|NA|NA
TGTGCCAGCAGGGTAACAGGGAGCAATTCACCCCTCCACTTT
CASRVTGSNSPLHF
>TRBJ1-2|TRBV19|NA|NA
TGTGCCAGTAGTCGTGGACAGCCCCTAAGTTCTTATGGCTACACCTTC
CASSRGQPLSSYGYTF
>TRBJ2-1|TRBV29-1|NA|NA
TGCAGCGTTTGGACTGGCGGGGAGCAGTTCTTC
CSVWTGGEQFF